These T cell receptor beta chains were read from a single sample in a study of glioma-infiltrating T cells after dendritic cell vaccination. Clones were read by immunoSEQ multiplex PCR, and TCRdb kept only the in-frame ones, dropping some. The repertoire holds about 58,000 clones, with roughly 80% as singletons. The sequencing used blood, collected after dendritic cell vaccination. The receptors originated from a human donor with glioblastoma. The CDR3 runs from the conserved cysteine through the conserved F or W. D genes are given only for firm matches. Clone size is given for some rows only: seen once, a few or many times, or a class if the clone is expanded.

TRBD2 NA TRBJ2-3 TRBV2 CASSESSGGDTDTQYF TGTGCCAGCAGTGAATCTAGCGGGGGGGATACAGATACGCAGTATTTT
TRBD2 NA TRBJ2-1 TRBV30 CAWSATRLLRKNHGGAREQFF TGTGCCTGGAGTGCCACCAGACTTCTAAGGAAGAACCACGGGGGGGCCAGAGAGCAGTTCTTC
NA NA TRBJ1-5 TRBV5-8 CASSSQGGNQPQHF TGTGCCAGCAGCTCCCAGGGTGGCAATCAGCCCCAGCATTTT
NA NA TRBJ2-1 TRBV6-5 CASATGTGAYNEQFF TGTGCCAGCGCCACAGGTACAGGAGCCTACAATGAGCAGTTCTTC
TRBD1 once TRBJ1-2 TRBV7-2 CASSLRTGGGYGYTF TGTGCCAGCAGCTTAAGGACAGGGGGCGGCTATGGCTACACCTTC
NA NA TRBJ1-1 TRBV27 CASSLSTENTEAFF TGTGCCAGCAGTTTATCGACAGAGAACACTGAAGCTTTCTTT
NA NA TRBJ2-7 TRBV6-1 CASSAFHSMPYEQYF TGTGCCAGCAGTGCCTTTCACAGTATGCCCTACGAGCAGTACTTC
TRBD1 NA TRBJ1-2 TRBV6-4 CASNGTGGGYTF TGTGCCAGCAATGGAACAGGGGGGGGCTACACCTTC
NA NA TRBJ2-2 TRBV7-8 CASSFDSYTGELFF TGTGCCAGCAGCTTTGACAGCTACACCGGGGAGCTGTTTTTT
NA NA TRBJ2-5 TRBV5-1 CASSLVRGEETQYF TGCGCCAGCAGCTTGGTCAGGGGCGAGGAGACCCAGTACTTC
NA NA TRBJ2-7 TRBV4-3 CASSQDRQSYEQYF TGCGCCAGCAGCCAAGATCGACAGTCCTACGAGCAGTACTTC
NA NA TRBJ1-1 TRBV28 CASSGGREEAFF TGTGCCAGCAGTGGAGGACGGGAGGAAGCTTTCTTT
NA NA TRBJ1-5 TRBV19 CASSIVGSANQPQHF TGTGCCAGTAGTATCGTCGGGTCAGCCAATCAGCCCCAGCATTTT
NA NA TRBJ1-6 TRBV10-3 CAISRSLLYNSPLHF TGTGCCATCAGTCGGTCACTTCTCTATAATTCACCCCTCCACTTT
TRBD1 NA TRBJ1-1 TRBV18 CASSPPWGRGQTEAFF TGTGCCAGCTCACCACCGTGGGGCAGGGGGCAGACTGAAGCTTTCTTT
NA NA TRBJ1-6 TRBV12-5 CASGALPRGPLHF TGTGCTAGTGGTGCCCTCCCCCGAGGTCCCCTCCACTTT
NA few TRBJ1-2 TRBV7-2 CASSLAEQGRGYTF TGTGCCAGCAGCTTAGCGGAACAGGGACGAGGCTACACCTTC
TRBD1 NA TRBJ2-2 TRBV27 CASRWTGSAGELFF TGTGCCAGCAGATGGACAGGGAGCGCCGGGGAGCTGTTTTTT
NA NA TRBJ1-2 TRBV18 CASSPTTNLEPPVQYGYTF TGTGCCAGCTCACCTACCACTAATCTTGAACCCCCGGTCCAATATGGCTACACCTTC
TRBD2 once TRBJ2-5 TRBV7-2 CASSPGLAGRETQYF TGTGCCAGCAGCCCGGGACTAGCGGGGAGGGAGACCCAGTACTTC
NA NA TRBJ2-4 TRBV7-2 CASTMVGGNIQYF TGTGCCAGCACCATGGTCGGCGGAAACATTCAGTACTTC
NA NA TRBJ1-1 TRBV7-2 CASSLVGQMNTEAFF TGTGCCAGCAGCCTAGTCGGACAGATGAACACTGAAGCTTTCTTT
TRBD1 NA TRBJ1-5 TRBV2 CASRTGISNQPQHF TGTGCCAGCAGGACAGGGATCAGCAATCAGCCCCAGCATTTT
NA NA TRBJ1-4 TRBV7-2 CASSPQRTVEEKLFF TGTGCCAGCAGCCCCCAGCGGACAGTGGAGGAAAAACTGTTTTTT
TRBD1 NA TRBJ1-1 TRBV5-1 CASSLDLRDRRMNTEAFF TGCGCCAGCAGCTTGGACCTCCGGGACAGGAGAATGAACACTGAAGCTTTCTTT
TRBD1 NA TRBJ1-2 TRBV19 CASSRMDRGGYTF TGTGCCAGTAGTAGAATGGACAGGGGCGGCTACACCTTC
TRBD1 NA TRBJ1-4 TRBV4-3 CASSQGSGGGEKLFF TGCGCCAGCAGCCAAGGGTCAGGGGGAGGTGAAAAACTGTTTTTT
TRBD2 NA TRBJ2-1 TRBV19 CASSPGGGWDEQFF TGTGCCAGTAGTCCCGGGGGAGGGTGGGATGAGCAGTTCTTC